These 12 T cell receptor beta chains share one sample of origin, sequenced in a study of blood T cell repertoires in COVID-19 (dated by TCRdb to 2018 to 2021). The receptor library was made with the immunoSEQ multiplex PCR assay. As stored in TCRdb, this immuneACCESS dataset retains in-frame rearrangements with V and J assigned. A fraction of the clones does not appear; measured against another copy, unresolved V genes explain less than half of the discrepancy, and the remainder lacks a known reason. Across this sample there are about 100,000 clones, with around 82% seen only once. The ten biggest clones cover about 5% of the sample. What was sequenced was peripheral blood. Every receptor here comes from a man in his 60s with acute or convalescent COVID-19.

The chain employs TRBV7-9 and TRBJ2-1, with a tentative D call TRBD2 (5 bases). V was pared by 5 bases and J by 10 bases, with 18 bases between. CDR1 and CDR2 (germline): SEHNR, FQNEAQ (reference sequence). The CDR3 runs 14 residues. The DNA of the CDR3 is TGTGCCAGCAGCACCAGGACTGGAGGCGAGGAGCAGTTCTTC. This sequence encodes CASSTRTGGEEQFF.

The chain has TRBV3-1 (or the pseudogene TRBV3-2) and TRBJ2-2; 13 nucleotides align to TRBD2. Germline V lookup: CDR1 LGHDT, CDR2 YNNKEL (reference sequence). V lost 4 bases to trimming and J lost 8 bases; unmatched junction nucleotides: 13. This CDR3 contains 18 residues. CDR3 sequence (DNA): TGTGCCAGCAGCCCCAATATGGGGACTAGCGGGAATTTAGGGGAGCTGTTTTTT. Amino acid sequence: CASSPNMGTSGNLGELFF.

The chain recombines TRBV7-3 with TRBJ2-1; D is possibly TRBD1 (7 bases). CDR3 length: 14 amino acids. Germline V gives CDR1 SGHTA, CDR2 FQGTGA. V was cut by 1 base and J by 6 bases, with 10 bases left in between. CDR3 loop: CASSLMQGGNEQFF. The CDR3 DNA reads TGTGCCAGCAGCTTAATGCAGGGGGGCAATGAGCAGTTCTTC.

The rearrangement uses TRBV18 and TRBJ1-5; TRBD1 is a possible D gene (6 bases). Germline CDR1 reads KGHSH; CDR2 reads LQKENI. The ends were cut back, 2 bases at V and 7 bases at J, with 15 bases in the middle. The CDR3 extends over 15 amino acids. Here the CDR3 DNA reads TGTGCCAGCTCACCATTGGGACACGGGATCCAGCCCCAGCATTTT. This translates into CASSPLGHGIQPQHF.

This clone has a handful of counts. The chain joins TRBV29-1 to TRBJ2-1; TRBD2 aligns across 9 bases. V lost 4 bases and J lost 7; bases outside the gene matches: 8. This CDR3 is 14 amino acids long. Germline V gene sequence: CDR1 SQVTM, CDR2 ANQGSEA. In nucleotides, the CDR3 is TGCAGCGTTGCCGCTAGCGGGATTTTAAATGAGCAGTTCTTC. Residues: CSVAASGILNEQFF.

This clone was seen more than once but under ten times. This chain's CDR3 is CASSLEPWETQYF. The DNA of the CDR3 is TGTGCCAGCAGCTTGGAGCCTTGGGAGACCCAGTACTTC. The gene calls are TRBV11-2 and TRBJ2-5; D is undetermined. Germline V gene lookup returns CDR1 SGHAT and CDR2 FQNNGV. The V end was cut by 3 bases, the J end by 5 bases, with 10 bases between. The CDR3 runs to 13 residues.

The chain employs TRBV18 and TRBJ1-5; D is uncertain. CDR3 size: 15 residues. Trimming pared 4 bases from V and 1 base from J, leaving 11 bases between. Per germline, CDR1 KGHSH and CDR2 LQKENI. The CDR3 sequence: CASSLQMVSNQPQHF. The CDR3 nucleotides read TGTGCCAGCTCACTTCAGATGGTGAGCAATCAGCCCCAGCATTTT.

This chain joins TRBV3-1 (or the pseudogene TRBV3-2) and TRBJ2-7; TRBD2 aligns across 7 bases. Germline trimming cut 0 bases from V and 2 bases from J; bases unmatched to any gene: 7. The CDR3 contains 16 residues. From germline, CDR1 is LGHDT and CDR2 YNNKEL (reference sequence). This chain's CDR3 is CASSQDLREGPYEQYF. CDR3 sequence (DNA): TGTGCCAGCAGCCAAGATCTGAGGGAGGGGCCCTACGAGCAGTACTTC.

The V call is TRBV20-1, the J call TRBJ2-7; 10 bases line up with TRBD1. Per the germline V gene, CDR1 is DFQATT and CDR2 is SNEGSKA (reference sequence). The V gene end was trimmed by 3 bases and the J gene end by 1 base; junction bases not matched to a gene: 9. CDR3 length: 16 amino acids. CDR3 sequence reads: CSASPRQGAISYEQYF. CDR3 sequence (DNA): TGCAGTGCTAGTCCGAGACAGGGGGCCATTTCCTACGAGCAGTACTTC.

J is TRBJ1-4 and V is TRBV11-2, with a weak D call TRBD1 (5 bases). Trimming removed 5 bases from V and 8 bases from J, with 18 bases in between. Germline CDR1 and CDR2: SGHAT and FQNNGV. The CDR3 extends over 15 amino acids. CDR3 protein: CASSSTGGRQEKLFF. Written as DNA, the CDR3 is TGTGCCAGCAGCAGTACGGGGGGTCGGCAGGAAAAACTGTTTTTT.

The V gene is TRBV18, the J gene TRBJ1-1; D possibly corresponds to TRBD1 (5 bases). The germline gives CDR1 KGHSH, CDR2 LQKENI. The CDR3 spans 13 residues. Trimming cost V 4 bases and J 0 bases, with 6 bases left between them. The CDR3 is CASSLRVNTEAFF. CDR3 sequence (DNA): TGTGCCAGCTCACTCAGGGTGAACACTGAAGCTTTCTTT.

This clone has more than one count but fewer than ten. The DNA for the CDR3 is TGCGCCAGCAGCCAAGGCGGCGGCCAAACCTACGAGCAGTACTTC. Translated: CASSQGGGQTYEQYF. The chain links TRBV4-3 to TRBJ2-7; no definite D call. V was shortened by 1 base and J by 2 bases, with 12 bases between the two germline ends. The CDR3 length is 15 residues. CDR1 and CDR2 (germline): LGHNA, YSLEER.